A selection of T cell receptor beta chains follows, all from one sample in a study of blood T cell repertoires in COVID-19. The protocol was immunoSEQ multiplex PCR, while the TCRdb copy is restricted to in-frame clones and leaves out a portion. The sample has some 320,000 clones, more than 75% seen once; the top ten hold about 5.4%. The material sequenced was PBMCs or T cells enriched from blood (not recorded which). The receptors were sampled from a woman aged 25 to 45 who had recovered from COVID-19. CDR3s include the opening cysteine and the closing phenylalanine or tryptophan. A D gene is named only where the DNA matches it firmly. The size of a clone is reported for some rows only, either as once, few or many, or as a class for expanded clones.

CDR3 protein: CASSPAGGSGNTIYF
CDR3 DNA: TGTGCCAGCAGCCCGGCCGGGGGCTCTGGAAACACCATATATTTT
clone size: -
J gene: TRBJ1-3
D gene: -
V gene: TRBV5-5

CDR3 protein: CASSSAQGGTDTQYF
CDR3 DNA: TGTGCCAGCAGCTCCGCCCAGGGGGGCACAGATACGCAGTATTTT
clone size: -
J gene: TRBJ2-3
D gene: TRBD1
V gene: TRBV7-9

CDR3 protein: CASSFGGVNQPQHF
CDR3 DNA: TGTGCCAGCAGCTTTGGAGGGGTGAATCAGCCCCAGCATTTT
clone size: -
J gene: TRBJ1-5
D gene: -
V gene: TRBV11-2

CDR3 protein: CASSLSNGGYTF
CDR3 DNA: TGTGCCAGCAGCTTGTCCAACGGTGGCTACACCTTC
clone size: many
J gene: TRBJ1-2
D gene: -
V gene: TRBV7-9

CDR3 protein: CASSLVRVTEAFF
CDR3 DNA: TGTGCCAGCAGCTTAGTGAGGGTTACTGAAGCTTTCTTT
clone size: once
J gene: TRBJ1-1
D gene: -
V gene: TRBV13

CDR3 protein: CATSRAGTGGAGYTF
CDR3 DNA: TGTGCCACCAGCAGGGCCGGGACAGGGGGCGCGGGCTACACCTTC
clone size: -
J gene: TRBJ1-2
D gene: TRBD1
V gene: TRBV15

CDR3 protein: CASSTSRPAVTEAFF
CDR3 DNA: TGTGCCAGTAGTACTAGTCGGCCGGCGGTCACTGAAGCTTTCTTT
clone size: -
J gene: TRBJ1-1
D gene: -
V gene: TRBV19

CDR3 protein: CAWSVFQGSYNSPLHF
CDR3 DNA: TGTGCCTGGAGTGTCTTCCAGGGCTCCTATAATTCACCCCTCCACTTT
clone size: -
J gene: TRBJ1-6
D gene: -
V gene: TRBV30

CDR3 protein: CASSLRQGDNSPLHF
CDR3 DNA: TGTGCCAGCAGTTTACGCCAGGGGGATAATTCACCCCTCCACTTT
clone size: -
J gene: TRBJ1-6
D gene: TRBD1
V gene: TRBV28

CDR3 protein: CASSSPGGFGAFF
CDR3 DNA: TGTGCCAGCAGTTCCCCAGGGGGTTTCGGAGCTTTCTTT
clone size: -
J gene: TRBJ1-1
D gene: TRBD1
V gene: TRBV28

CDR3 protein: CASSQGSAGVDTEAFF
CDR3 DNA: TGTGCCAGCAGCCAAGGGTCGGCAGGGGTGGACACTGAAGCTTTCTTT
clone size: -
J gene: TRBJ1-1
D gene: -
V gene: TRBV3-1/TRBV3-2

CDR3 protein: CASSLFGNTGELFF
CDR3 DNA: TGTGCCAGCAGCTTGTTCGGGAACACCGGGGAGCTGTTTTTT
clone size: -
J gene: TRBJ2-2
D gene: -
V gene: TRBV5-4

CDR3 protein: CASSDRGLGYGYTF
CDR3 DNA: TGTGCCAGCAGCGACAGGGGGCTCGGGTATGGCTACACCTTC
clone size: -
J gene: TRBJ1-2
D gene: TRBD1
V gene: TRBV6-5

CDR3 protein: CASSQPGLGAEAFF
CDR3 DNA: TGTGCCAGCAGCCAACCGGGACTGGGTGCTGAAGCTTTCTTT
clone size: -
J gene: TRBJ1-1
D gene: -
V gene: TRBV3-1/TRBV3-2

CDR3 protein: CASSPGGWDTGELFF
CDR3 DNA: TGCGCCAGCAGCCCAGGGGGTTGGGACACCGGGGAGCTGTTTTTT
clone size: -
J gene: TRBJ2-2
D gene: TRBD1
V gene: TRBV5-1

CDR3 protein: CASSPDPPGSQGGEQYF
CDR3 DNA: TGCGCCAGCAGCCCCGACCCACCGGGTTCACAGGGTGGCGAGCAGTACTTC
clone size: few
J gene: TRBJ2-7
D gene: -
V gene: TRBV4-3

CDR3 protein: CASSPGQGTGGYTF
CDR3 DNA: TGCGCCAGCAGCCCGGGACAGGGGACGGGTGGCTACACCTTC
clone size: -
J gene: TRBJ1-2
D gene: TRBD1
V gene: TRBV5-1

CDR3 protein: CASSLQGLQETQYF
CDR3 DNA: TGCGCCAGCAGCTTACAGGGGTTGCAAGAGACCCAGTACTTC
clone size: -
J gene: TRBJ2-5
D gene: TRBD1
V gene: TRBV5-1

CDR3 protein: CAISNFPGTGEVGANVLTF
CDR3 DNA: TGTGCCATCAGTAATTTTCCCGGGACAGGGGAGGTTGGGGCCAACGTCCTGACTTTC
clone size: -
J gene: TRBJ2-6
D gene: TRBD1
V gene: TRBV10-3